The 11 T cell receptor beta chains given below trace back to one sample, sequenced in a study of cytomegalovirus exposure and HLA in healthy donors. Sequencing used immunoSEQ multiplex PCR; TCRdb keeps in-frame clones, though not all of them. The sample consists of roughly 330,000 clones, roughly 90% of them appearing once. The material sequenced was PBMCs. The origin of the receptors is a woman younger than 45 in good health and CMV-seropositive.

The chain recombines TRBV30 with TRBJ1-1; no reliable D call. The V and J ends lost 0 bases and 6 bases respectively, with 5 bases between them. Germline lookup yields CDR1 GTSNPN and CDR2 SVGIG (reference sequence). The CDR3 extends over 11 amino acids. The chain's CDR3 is CAWSVRPEAFF. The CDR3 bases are TGTGCCTGGAGTGTACGTCCTGAAGCTTTCTTT. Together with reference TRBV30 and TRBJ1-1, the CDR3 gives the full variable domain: SQTIHQWPATLVQPVGSPLSLECTVEGTSNPNLYWYRQAAGRGLQLLFYSVGIGQISSEVPQNLSASRPQDRQFILSSKKLLLSDSGFYLCAWSVRPEAFFGQGTRLTVV.

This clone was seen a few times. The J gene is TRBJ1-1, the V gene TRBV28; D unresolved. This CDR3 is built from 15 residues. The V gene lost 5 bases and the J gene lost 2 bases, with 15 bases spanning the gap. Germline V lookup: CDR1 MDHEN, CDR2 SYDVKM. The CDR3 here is CASSGLDTLNTEAFF. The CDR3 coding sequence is TGTGCCAGCAGTGGATTAGACACGTTAAACACTGAAGCTTTCTTT.

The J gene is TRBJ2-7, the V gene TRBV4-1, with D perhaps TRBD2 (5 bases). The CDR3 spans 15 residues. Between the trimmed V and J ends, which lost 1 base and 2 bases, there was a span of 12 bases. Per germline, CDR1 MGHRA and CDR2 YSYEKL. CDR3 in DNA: TGCGCCAGCAGCCAAGTCGAGGGCAGGACCTACGAGCAGTACTTC. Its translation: CASSQVEGRTYEQYF.

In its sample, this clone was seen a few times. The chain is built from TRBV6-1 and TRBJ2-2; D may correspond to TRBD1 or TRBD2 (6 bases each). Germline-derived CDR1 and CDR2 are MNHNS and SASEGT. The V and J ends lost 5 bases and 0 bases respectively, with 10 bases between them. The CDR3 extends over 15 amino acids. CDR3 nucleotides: TGTGCCAGCAGTACGGGGGCAGCGAACACCGGGGAGCTGTTTTTT. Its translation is CASSTGAANTGELFF.

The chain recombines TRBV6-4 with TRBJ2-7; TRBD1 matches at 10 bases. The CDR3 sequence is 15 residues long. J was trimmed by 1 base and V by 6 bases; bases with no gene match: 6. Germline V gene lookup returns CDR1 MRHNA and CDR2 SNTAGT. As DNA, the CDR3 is TGTGCCAGCAGCTACCGGGACAGGGGATCCTACGAGCAGTACTTC. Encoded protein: CASSYRDRGSYEQYF.

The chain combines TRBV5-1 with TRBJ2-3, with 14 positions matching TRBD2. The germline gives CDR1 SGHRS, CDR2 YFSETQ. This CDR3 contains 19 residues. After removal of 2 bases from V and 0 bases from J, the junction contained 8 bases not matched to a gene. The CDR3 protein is CASSLGTSGRLSSTDTQYF. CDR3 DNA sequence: TGCGCCAGCAGCTTAGGGACTAGCGGGAGACTTTCGAGCACAGATACGCAGTATTTT. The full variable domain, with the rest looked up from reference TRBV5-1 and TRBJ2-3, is KAGVTQTPRYLIKTRGQQVTLSCSPISGHRSVSWYQQTPGQGLQFLFEYFSETQRNKGNFPGRFSGRQFSNSRSEMNVSTLELGDSALYLCASSLGTSGRLSSTDTQYFGPGTRLTVL.

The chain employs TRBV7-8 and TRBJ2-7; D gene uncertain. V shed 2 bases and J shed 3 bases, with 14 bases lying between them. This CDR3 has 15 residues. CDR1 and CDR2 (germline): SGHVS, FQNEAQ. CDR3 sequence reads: CASSLPRTRLYEQYF. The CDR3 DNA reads TGTGCCAGCAGCTTACCCCGGACCAGACTCTACGAGCAGTACTTC.

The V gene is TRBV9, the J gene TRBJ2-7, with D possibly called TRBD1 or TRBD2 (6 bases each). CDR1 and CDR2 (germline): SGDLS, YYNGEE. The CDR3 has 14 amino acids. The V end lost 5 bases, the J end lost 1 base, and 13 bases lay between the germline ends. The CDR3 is CASSLGGPSYEQYF. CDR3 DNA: TGTGCCAGCAGTTTGGGGGGCCCATCCTACGAGCAGTACTTC.

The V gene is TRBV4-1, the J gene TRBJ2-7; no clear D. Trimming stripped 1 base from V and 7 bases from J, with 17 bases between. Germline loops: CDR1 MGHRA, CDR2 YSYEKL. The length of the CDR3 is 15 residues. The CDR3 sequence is CASSQVHGSSTEQYF. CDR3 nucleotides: TGCGCCAGCAGCCAAGTCCACGGGTCATCGACGGAGCAGTACTTC.

For the CDR3, the DNA is TGTGCCACCAGCAGAGATTCACCGACAGTCCAAGAGACCCAGTACTTC. The encoded protein is CATSRDSPTVQETQYF. The J gene is TRBJ2-5, the V gene TRBV15; tentatively, D is TRBD1 (5 bases). Per the germline V gene, CDR1 is LNHNV and CDR2 is YYDKDF (reference sequence). This CDR3 is 16 amino acids long. Deletions cut 0 bases from V and 1 base from J, with 12 bases between. The entire variable domain, with the rest obtained from reference TRBV15 and TRBJ2-5, is as follows: DAMVIQNPRYQVTQFGKPVTLSCSQTLNHNVMYWYQQKSSQAPKLLFHYYDKDFNNEADTPDNFQSRRPNTSFCFLDIRSPGLGDTAMYLCATSRDSPTVQETQYFGPGTRLLVL.

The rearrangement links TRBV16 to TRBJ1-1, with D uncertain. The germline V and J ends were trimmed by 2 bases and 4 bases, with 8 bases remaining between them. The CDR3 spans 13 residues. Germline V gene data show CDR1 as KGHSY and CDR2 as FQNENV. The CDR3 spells CASSQRRVTEAFF. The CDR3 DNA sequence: TGTGCCAGCAGCCAAAGAAGGGTCACTGAAGCTTTCTTT.